This TCR beta chain was sequenced for a study of cytomegalovirus exposure and HLA in healthy donors. Whole-study context: Of the donors genotyped, several hundred in all, about 81% fell in the Caucasian-associated ancestry cluster.

This clone came up once. The ends lost 5 bases at V and 2 bases at J; junction bases unmatched: 3. Germline V gene lookup returns CDR1 LNHDA and CDR2 SQIVND (reference sequence). The CDR3 spans 15 residues. Researchers ran the PCR with 60 Vbeta and 13 Jbeta primers. Sequencing used immunoSEQ multiplex PCR; TCRdb keeps in-frame clones, though not all of them. The data show roughly 200,000 clones, around 80% seen once. Sequencing input: PBMCs. This chain joins TRBV19 and TRBJ2-1, with TRBD2 identical over 10 bases. The receptor was isolated from a woman aged 40 to 55 in good health and CMV-seronegative. DNA for the CDR3: TGTGCCAGTAGTCCCGGGACTAGCGCCTACAATGAGCAGTTCTTC. Protein sequence: CASSPGTSAYNEQFF.